These T cell receptor beta chains were read from a single sample in a study of cytomegalovirus exposure and HLA in healthy donors. The method was immunoSEQ multiplex PCR; TCRdb's version includes in-frame clones alone and lacks a portion of them. The sample carries tens of thousands of clones, about two thirds recorded once. The sample comprised PBMCs. The receptor source for this set is a woman in her 40s in good health and CMV-seropositive. Each CDR3 is given without its conserved first and last residue. Each record gives: V gene, CDR3 protein.

v_gene: TRBV19
CDR3aa: ASSAGLNTEAF

v_gene: TRBV18
CDR3aa: ASSPISTDNYGYT

v_gene: TRBV6-1
CDR3aa: ASVTSGYT

v_gene: TRBV5-1
CDR3aa: ASSPSGGLAGETQY

v_gene: TRBV5-4
CDR3aa: ASSLDRGSYNEQF

v_gene: TRBV28
CDR3aa: ASSLGGAGGYT

v_gene: TRBV7-7
CDR3aa: ASSLKASGGETQY

v_gene: TRBV5-1
CDR3aa: ASFSQGITEAF

v_gene: TRBV25-1
CDR3aa: ASSEVGGMLTDTQY

v_gene: TRBV6-5
CDR3aa: ASSLVGGGQPQH

v_gene: TRBV6-1
CDR3aa: ASSPTGEQSPLH

v_gene: TRBV5-6
CDR3aa: ASGVAGANTGELF

v_gene: TRBV7-6
CDR3aa: ASSFRETGTQY

v_gene: TRBV7-3
CDR3aa: ASSLITGDLKD